One and the same sample provided the 23 T cell receptor beta chains below, sequenced in a study of CDR3 diversity in severe acne. TCRdb itself ran the PCR reads through MiXCR, one entry per CDR3 protein. This sample has fewer than 100,000 distinct CDR3 sequences, with around 49% found just once. Sequenced material: blood. Receptors originate from a male donor in good health, without acne.

The V and J genes are TRBV9 and TRBJ1-2; tentative D call: TRBD1 (5 bases). From germline, CDR1 is SGDLS and CDR2 YYNGEE. V shed 0 bases and J shed 7 bases, with 13 bases lying between them. This CDR3 comprises 14 residues. The CDR3 nucleotides are TGTGCCAGCAGCGTAGCGGACCAGGGTCCTGGCTACACCTTC. Translation: CASSVADQGPGYTF.

At least ten counts were recorded for this clonotype. One end of the junction varies from germline; a read error may be responsible. The chain uses TRBV7-7 and TRBJ2-5, with D possibly matching TRBD1 (5 bases). CDR1 SSHAT and CDR2 FNYEAQ come from the germline V gene (reference sequence). The CDR3 is 13 amino acids. CDR3 DNA sequence: TGTGCTAGCAGGCGCGGCCCAGGGGAGACCCAGTACTTC. Protein: CASRRGPGETQYF.

The sample holds many counts of this clonotype. The chain couples TRBV6-8 to TRBJ2-5; 9 bases agree with TRBD1. V lost 6 bases, J lost 3 bases, and 11 bases stayed unmatched. Germline V gene lookup returns CDR1 MNHGY and CDR2 SAAAGT. The CDR3 has 16 residues. The CDR3 reads CASRGPGTGWKETQYF. In DNA form, the CDR3 reads TGTGCCAGCAGGGGTCCCGGGACAGGGTGGAAAGAGACCCAGTACTTC.

This chain joins TRBV7-8 and TRBJ1-1; no reliable D call. Between the trimmed V and J ends, which lost 3 bases and 3 bases, there was a span of 8 bases. Germline CDR1 and CDR2: SGHVS and FQNEAQ. This CDR3 has 13 residues. Here the CDR3 DNA reads TGTGCCAGCAGCTTGACTCCAGACACTGAAGCTTTCTTT. The encoded protein is CASSLTPDTEAFF.

This clonotype is medium-sized. V gene TRBV20-1 combines with J gene TRBJ2-5; 8 bases are a match to TRBD2. This CDR3 spans 16 amino acids. Germline V gene lookup returns CDR1 DFQATT and CDR2 SNEGSKA (reference sequence). Germline trimming cut 0 bases from V and 5 bases from J; bases unmatched to any gene: 11. The CDR3 DNA follows: TGCAGTGCTAGAGATCCGGGACTAGGAACCGTGGAGACCCAGTACTTC. It codes for CSARDPGLGTVETQYF.

In the case of this clonotype: At one end the junction does not follow the germline gene, possibly because of a read error. The chain recombines TRBV25-1 with TRBJ1-5; TRBD1 is a possible D gene (6 bases). CDR1 is MGHDK, CDR2 SYGVNS, per germline. CDR3 length equals 15 residues. CDR3 in amino acids: CATPTRGGGNQPQHF. Here the CDR3 DNA reads TGCGCCACCCCTACCCGCGGAGGGGGGAATCAGCCCCAGCATTTT.

On this clonotype: At one end the junction does not follow the germline gene, possibly because of a read error. The V and J genes are TRBV7-9 and TRBJ2-3, with 9 nucleotides matching TRBD1. Germline CDR1 is SEHNR and CDR2 is FQNEAQ (reference sequence). The CDR3 loop spans 15 amino acids. The DNA of the CDR3 is TGCGCCAGCAGCCAAGCCGGACAGGGGCGTGATACGCAGTATTTT. This codes for CASSQAGQGRDTQYF.

This chain links TRBV7-9 with TRBJ1-5; D is unresolved. V was cut by 1 base and J by 0 bases, with 22 bases left in between. The CDR3 totals 20 residues. Germline V lookup: CDR1 SEHNR, CDR2 FQNEAQ (reference sequence). The CDR3 sequence is CASSLGAWAKILCSNQPQHF. The CDR3 nucleotides read TGTGCCAGCAGCTTAGGTGCCTGGGCCAAAATACTGTGTAGCAATCAGCCCCAGCATTTT.

This chain connects TRBV2 to TRBJ2-3; 9 bases are shared with TRBD1. This CDR3 has 14 residues. Trimming cost V 7 bases and J 3 bases; bases outside gene matches: 5. Germline assignment: CDR1 SNHLY and CDR2 FYNNEI. The chain's CDR3 is CASMTGGRTDTQYF. CDR3 nucleotide sequence: TGTGCCAGCATGACAGGGGGACGGACAGATACGCAGTATTTT.

The V gene is TRBV29-1, the J gene TRBJ1-1; D is possibly TRBD1 (5 bases). CDR3 length: 12 amino acids. In germline, CDR1 is SQVTM, CDR2 ANQGSEA. Trimming took off 0 bases at V and 10 bases at J, with 12 bases between the two ends. The CDR3 DNA is TGCAGCGTTGAAGATACGGGGGAGGGAGCTTTCTTT. Residues: CSVEDTGEGAFF.

This clonotype appeared a few times. The V and J genes are TRBV29-1 and TRBJ1-4; D uncertain. This CDR3 contains 12 residues. The germline gives CDR1 SQVTM, CDR2 ANQGSEA. V lost 4 bases and J lost 2, with 5 bases in between. CDR3 region: CSVVTTNEKLFF. For the CDR3, the DNA is TGCAGCGTTGTAACGACTAATGAAAAACTGTTTTTT.

The J gene is TRBJ2-2, the V gene TRBV6-5; D remains ambiguous. The CDR3 length is 12 residues. Germline-derived CDR1 and CDR2 are MNHEY and SVGAGI. The V end lost 6 bases, the J end lost 3 bases, and 5 bases lay between the germline ends. For the CDR3, the DNA is TGTGCCAGCAGAAGGTACACCGGGGAGCTGTTTTTT. Its translation is CASRRYTGELFF.

This clonotype was seen only a few times. The chain carries TRBV5-1 and TRBJ2-7, with no clear D. The CDR3 contains 15 residues. Germline-derived CDR1 and CDR2 are SGHRS and YFSETQ. The germline V and J ends were trimmed by 0 bases and 2 bases, with 12 bases remaining between them. The CDR3 region is CASSLAGTSAYEQYF. The CDR3 coding sequence is TGCGCCAGCAGCTTGGCAGGTACCTCCGCCTACGAGCAGTACTTC.

This clonotype was detected only a few times. The chain combines TRBV15 with TRBJ2-2, with 13 bases lining up with TRBD2. CDR3 length equals 22 residues. J gave up 4 bases and V 0 bases, and 17 bases lay outside the gene matches. CDR1 and CDR2 from the germline V gene are LNHNV and YYDKDF (reference sequence). CDR3 nucleotide sequence: TGTGCCACCAGCAGAGAGCGGACTAGCGGGAGTACTCAGTTCGGGGGCACCGGGGAGCTGTTTTTT. Translating it yields CATSRERTSGSTQFGGTGELFF.

This clonotype was found many times. The genes are TRBV5-8 and TRBJ2-1; the D is unclear. With 4 bases removed from V and 2 bases from J, the gap between germline ends came to 10 bases. Germline CDR1 is SGHTS and CDR2 is YDEGEE. This CDR3 region has 14 residues. The CDR3: CASSPQNPYNEQFF. CDR3 in DNA: TGTGCCAGCAGCCCCCAGAACCCCTACAATGAGCAGTTCTTC.

This clonotype was seen just once. It is likely a read error, because the conserved phenylalanine at the end of the CDR3 is missing. Because the CDR3's place on the DNA is in doubt, the DNA is left out and the CDR3 is given as listed by TCRdb. The chain couples TRBV7-7 to TRBJ1-3; the table's D call, TRBD1, was not checked against the DNA. The CDR3 numbers 10 amino acids, ends counted. The germline V gene encodes CDR1 SSHAT and CDR2 FNYEAQ (reference sequence). The CDR3 sequence is CASSLGHRDR.

The chain couples TRBV20-1 to TRBJ1-5; D is unclear. The CDR3 runs 14 residues. Deletions cut 0 bases from V and 1 base from J, with 7 bases between. CDR1 DFQATT and CDR2 SNEGSKA come from the germline V gene (reference sequence). The CDR3 DNA reads as TGCAGTGCTAGAGACCCCGGCAGCAATCAGCCCCAGCATTTT. This gives the protein CSARDPGSNQPQHF.

This clonotype was observed a single time. V and J are TRBV20-1 and TRBJ1-5; TRBD1 aligns across 10 bases. V lost 4 bases, J lost 7 bases, and 7 bases stayed unmatched. Germline CDR1 is DFQATT and CDR2 is SNEGSKA (reference sequence). The CDR3 is 14 amino acids. CDR3 nucleotide sequence: TGCAGTGCTAAGACAGGGGGCGTGGGCCAGCCCCAGCATTTT. Protein sequence: CSAKTGGVGQPQHF.

This clonotype appeared many times. Germline and junction disagree at one end, which may indicate a read error. The chain is built from TRBV2 and TRBJ2-5; tentative D call: TRBD1 (6 bases). The CDR3 sequence is 12 residues long. Germline loops: CDR1 SNHLY, CDR2 FYNNEI. CDR3 in DNA: TGTGCCAGCAGTCCCGGGACACGCAGCTTGGGGTTC. Translation gives CASSPGTRSLGF.

This clonotype was detected many times. As DNA, the CDR3 is TGTGCCACATCCAAACTTAGGGGCTACGAGCAGTACTTC. It translates to CATSKLRGYEQYF. The rearrangement links TRBV27 to TRBJ2-7; a possible D gene is TRBD1 (5 bases). Trimming took off 10 bases at V and 3 bases at J, with 16 bases between the two ends. Looked up from germline, CDR1 is MNHEY and CDR2 is SMNVEV (reference sequence). The CDR3 totals 13 residues.

The chain recombines TRBV7-9 with TRBJ1-5; D is uncertain. V lost 5 bases, J lost 0 bases, and 11 bases lay in between. Germline V lookup: CDR1 SEHNR, CDR2 FQNEAQ (reference sequence). This CDR3 has 15 amino acids. The CDR3 DNA follows: TGTGCCAGCAGCCCCCCGACCGGTAGCAATCAGCCCCAGCATTTT. Translated: CASSPPTGSNQPQHF.

This clonotype has a single count. V gene TRBV19 combines with J gene TRBJ1-5, with 8 bases fitting TRBD1. Germline CDR1 LNHDA, CDR2 SQIVND (reference sequence). The CDR3 runs to 16 residues. Trimming took 9 bases from V and 0 from J; bases not matched to a gene: 10. CDR3 nucleotide sequence: TGTGCCAGCCTTCGACAGGGGCAATATAGCAATCAGCCCCAGCATTTT. It encodes CASLRQGQYSNQPQHF.

Points on this clonotype: One junction end does not reproduce the germline sequence, and a read error may be involved. CDR3 residues: CASSSGRLNTEAFF. CDR3 nucleotide sequence: TGTGCCAGCAGCTCCGGCAGGTTAAACACTGAGGCTTTCTTT. The chain has TRBV11-2 and TRBJ1-1; D ambiguous. The length of the CDR3 is 14 residues. The V gene's germline CDR1 is SGHAT and CDR2 FQNNGV. The whole variable domain, remainder taken from reference TRBV11-2 and TRBJ1-1, is EAGVAQSPRYKIIEKRQSVAFWCNPISGHATLYWYQQILGQGPKLLIQFQNNGVVDDSQLPKDRFSAERLKGVDSTLKIQPAKLEDSAVYLCASSSGRLNTEAFFGQGTRLTVV.